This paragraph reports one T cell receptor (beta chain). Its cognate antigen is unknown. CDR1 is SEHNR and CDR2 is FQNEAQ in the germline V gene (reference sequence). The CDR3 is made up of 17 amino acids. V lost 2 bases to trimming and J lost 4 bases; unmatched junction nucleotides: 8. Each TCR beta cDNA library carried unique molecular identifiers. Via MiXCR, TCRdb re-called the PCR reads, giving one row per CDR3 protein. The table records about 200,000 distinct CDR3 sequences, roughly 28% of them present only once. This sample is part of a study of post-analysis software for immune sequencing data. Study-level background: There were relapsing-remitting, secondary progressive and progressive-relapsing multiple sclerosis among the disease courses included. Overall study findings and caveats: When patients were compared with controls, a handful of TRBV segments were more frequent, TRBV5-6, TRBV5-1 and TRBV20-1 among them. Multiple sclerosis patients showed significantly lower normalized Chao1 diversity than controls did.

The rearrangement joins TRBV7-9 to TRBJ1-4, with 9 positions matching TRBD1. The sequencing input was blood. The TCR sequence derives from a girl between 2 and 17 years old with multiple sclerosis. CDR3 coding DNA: TGTGCCAGCAGCTTACGGCCCCGGGACAGGGTTAATGAAAAACTGTTTTTT. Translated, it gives CASSLRPRDRVNEKLFF.